Listed here are 8 T cell receptor beta chains from one sample, sequenced in a study of blood T cell repertoires in COVID-19. Here immunoSEQ multiplex PCR was the method, and the copy in TCRdb shows in-frame clones only, minus some. The sample shows 24,000 or so clones, 88% of them seen only once. The sample taken for sequencing was peripheral blood. These receptors originate from a man aged 65 to 79 in a cohort sampled during active COVID-19.

The rearrangement links TRBV4-2 to TRBJ2-2; possibly TRBD2 for D (6 bases). This CDR3 is 18 amino acids long. Germline V gives CDR1 LGHNA, CDR2 YNFKEQ. V gave up 0 bases and J gave up 6 bases, with 20 bases separating them. CDR3 sequence: CASSQERSGGTGAGELFF. The CDR3 DNA follows: TGTGCCAGCAGCCAAGAAAGGTCAGGCGGGACGGGGGCCGGGGAGCTGTTTTTT.

J is TRBJ1-2 and V is TRBV28, with 7 bases matching TRBD1. The CDR3 loop spans 15 amino acids. The ends lost 2 bases at V and 2 bases at J; junction bases unmatched: 5. From germline, CDR1 is MDHEN and CDR2 SYDVKM. The CDR3 spells CASSLSGRGNYGYTF. In DNA, the CDR3 is TGTGCCAGCAGTTTAAGTGGCAGGGGGAACTATGGCTACACCTTC.

The V and J genes are TRBV6-5 and TRBJ1-5, with D maybe TRBD1 (5 bases). Trimming cost V 0 bases and J 6 bases, with 9 bases left between them. This CDR3 has 14 amino acids. The V gene's germline CDR1 is MNHEY and CDR2 SVGAGI. The CDR3 DNA sequence: TGTGCCAGCAGTTACTCTGGGGGGTTTCAGCCCCAGCATTTT. It specifies CASSYSGGFQPQHF.

The chain joins TRBV15 to TRBJ1-1; D not resolved. The V end lost 5 bases, the J end lost 4 bases, and 14 bases lay between the germline ends. Looked up from germline, CDR1 is LNHNV and CDR2 is YYDKDF (reference sequence). The length of the CDR3 is 14 residues. CDR3 amino acids: CATSPMTGVTEAFF. The CDR3 bases are TGTGCCACCAGCCCAATGACCGGGGTCACTGAAGCTTTCTTT.

The rearrangement links TRBV6-2 or TRBV6-3 to TRBJ2-1; 8 bases are shared with TRBD2. Germline CDR1 reads MNHEY; CDR2 reads SVGEGT. This CDR3 has 13 residues. J was trimmed by 15 bases and V by 5 bases; bases with no gene match: 12. This CDR3 reads CASSPPTSASPFF. CDR3 DNA: TGTGCCAGCAGTCCACCGACTAGCGCTAGCCCGTTCTTC.

The rearrangement joins TRBV18 to TRBJ1-4; 10 bases map to TRBD1. V trimming: 3 bases; J trimming: 0 bases; junction bases outside the gene matches: 4. CDR3 length: 17 amino acids. The V gene's germline CDR1 is KGHSH and CDR2 LQKENI. As DNA, the CDR3 is TGTGCCAGCTCACCCCGGGACAGGGGTGCAACTAATGAAAAACTGTTTTTT. Translating gives CASSPRDRGATNEKLFF.

The chain employs TRBV30 and TRBJ1-2; tentative D call: TRBD1 (6 bases). The CDR3 has 12 residues. Germline assignment: CDR1 GTSNPN and CDR2 SVGIG (reference sequence). Trimming took 3 bases from V and 7 from J, leaving 12 bases between them. The CDR3 DNA reads TGTGCCTGGAGGGGGGCAGGGCCTGGCTACACCTTC. Amino acid sequence: CAWRGAGPGYTF.

This clone was counted a few times. The rearrangement links TRBV4-1 to TRBJ1-3; tentatively, D is TRBD1 (5 bases). The germline V gene encodes CDR1 MGHRA and CDR2 YSYEKL. Trimming pared 5 bases from V and 1 base from J, leaving 9 bases between. The CDR3 runs to 14 residues. CDR3 bases: TGCGCCAGCAGCAATCCAGGGTCTGGAAACACCATATATTTT. Translation gives CASSNPGSGNTIYF.